One sample yielded the 24 T cell receptor beta chains listed below, sequenced in a study of PD-1 blockade in classical Hodgkin lymphoma. Patients all relapsed after autologous stem cell transplantation, and there was variation in brentuximab vedotin exposure. Here immunoSEQ multiplex PCR was the method, and the copy in TCRdb shows in-frame clones only, minus some. The sample has about 36,000 clones, more than 65% seen once; the top ten hold around an eighth. This specimen consisted of peripheral blood mononuclear cells (PBMCs), obtained before the second cycle of nivolumab. These receptors were collected from a human donor with classical Hodgkin lymphoma.

The chain joins TRBV18 to TRBJ1-3, with 8 bases identical to TRBD1. In germline, CDR1 is KGHSH, CDR2 LQKENI. This CDR3 spans 17 amino acids. Trimming cost V 4 bases and J 3 bases; bases outside gene matches: 11. As DNA, the CDR3 is TGTGCCAGCTCACAAACGGTCCCAGGGGGCATTGGAAACACCATATATTTT. It codes for CASSQTVPGGIGNTIYF.

This clone was observed a single time. The chain is built from TRBV10-3 and TRBJ2-2, with D possibly being TRBD1 (6 bases). CDR3 length: 14 residues. CDR1 ENHRY and CDR2 SYGVKD come from the germline V gene. V gave up 10 bases and J gave up 0 bases, with 12 bases separating them. CDR3 sequence reads: CATSGTSNTGELFF. The CDR3 nucleotides are TGTGCCACTTCCGGGACATCGAACACCGGGGAGCTGTTTTTT.

This sequence joins TRBV27 and TRBJ2-7, with D possibly TRBD2 on 7 matching bases. The V end was cut by 0 bases, the J end by 7 bases, with 25 bases between. This CDR3 is 18 amino acids long. Germline V gene data show CDR1 as MNHEY and CDR2 as SMNVEV (reference sequence). CDR3 region: CASSLSRRGGNPTREQYF. The CDR3 region has the DNA TGTGCCAGCAGTTTATCGAGGAGGGGGGGGAACCCCACGAGGGAGCAGTACTTC.

The chain links TRBV19 to TRBJ1-3; 7 bases agree with TRBD1. Germline V gene sequence: CDR1 LNHDA, CDR2 SQIVND (reference sequence). The CDR3 contains 16 residues. V gave up 9 bases and J gave up 0 bases; unmatched junction bases: 11. The CDR3 sequence: CASHGTALSSGNTIYF. The CDR3 DNA reads TGTGCCAGCCATGGGACAGCTTTATCCTCTGGAAACACCATATATTTT.

This rearrangement joins TRBV11-3 to TRBJ1-1, with TRBD1 as a possible D gene (6 bases). V gave up 5 bases and J gave up 7 bases, with 11 bases separating them. CDR3 length: 12 amino acids. Germline CDR1 reads SGHNT; CDR2 reads YENEEA. CDR3 region: CASSRDTSEAFF. Written as DNA, the CDR3 is TGTGCCAGCAGCCGGGACACAAGTGAAGCTTTCTTT.

By proportion, this clone is medium-sized. This chain uses TRBV2 with TRBJ1-5; D gene ambiguous. The CDR3 is made up of 12 amino acids. Germline V CDR1 and CDR2: SNHLY, FYNNEI. V shed 8 bases and J shed 4 bases, with 9 bases lying between them. In DNA, the CDR3 is TGTGCCAGCGGCGACTTTAATCAGCCCCAGCATTTT. This codes for CASGDFNQPQHF. Using reference TRBV2 and TRBJ1-5 for the parts outside the CDR3, the full variable domain is EPEVTQTPSHQVTQMGQEVILRCVPISNHLYFYWYRQILGQKVEFLVSFYNNEISEKSEIFDDQFSVERPDGSNFTLKIRSTKLEDSAMYFCASGDFNQPQHFGDGTRLSIL.

In this sample, this clone turned up a few times. The chain joins TRBV4-3 to TRBJ2-1, with D perhaps TRBD1 or TRBD2 (5 bases each). Germline assignment: CDR1 LGHNA and CDR2 YSLEER. Trimming cost V 0 bases and J 0 bases, with 9 bases left between them. This CDR3 region has 16 residues. In DNA, the CDR3 is TGCGCCAGCAGCCAAGAAACGGGGCACTCCTACAATGAGCAGTTCTTC. Translated: CASSQETGHSYNEQFF.

The chain uses TRBV6-5 and TRBJ2-2; TRBD1 is a possible D gene (6 bases). The CDR3 extends over 14 amino acids. Germline CDR1 MNHEY, CDR2 SVGAGI. The V and J ends lost 4 bases and 14 bases respectively, with 20 bases between them. The CDR3 DNA follows: TGTGCCAGCAGTTCTCCAGGGGTTCCGGGGTGTCTGTTTTTT. It yields the protein CASSSPGVPGCLFF.

The CDR3 reads CASSSGTGWEKLFF. The CDR3 bases are TGTGCCAGCAGCTCCGGGACAGGGTGGGAAAAACTGTTTTTT. V gene TRBV6-5 combines with J gene TRBJ1-4; 9 positions match TRBD1. Trimming cost V 6 bases and J 8 bases; bases outside gene matches: 7. CDR1 is MNHEY and CDR2 is SVGAGI in the germline V gene. CDR3 length: 14 residues.

V usage is TRBV4-2 and J usage is TRBJ2-1; TRBD1 aligns across 9 bases. This CDR3 region has 16 residues. The V and J ends lost 1 base and 5 bases, in that order; junction bases with no gene match: 6. The germline gives CDR1 LGHNA, CDR2 YNFKEQ. CDR3 region: CASSQAVGTGNNEQFF. DNA of the CDR3: TGTGCCAGCAGCCAAGCGGTGGGGACAGGGAACAATGAGCAGTTCTTC.

This clone was counted only a few times. V gene TRBV28 combines with J gene TRBJ1-5, with D possibly TRBD1 on 6 matching bases. Trimming stripped 6 bases from V and 2 bases from J, with 14 bases between. The length of the CDR3 is 15 residues. From germline, CDR1 is MDHEN and CDR2 SYDVKM. CDR3 loop: CASSQQGSGNQPQHF. The DNA for the CDR3 is TGTGCCAGCAGCCAACAGGGTTCGGGCAATCAGCCCCAGCATTTT.

The genes are TRBV5-1 and TRBJ2-6, with D uncertain. V lost 5 bases, J lost 1 base, and 4 bases lay in between. CDR1 and CDR2 (germline): SGHRS, YFSETQ. This CDR3 comprises 13 residues. CDR3: CASRDSGANVLTF. The CDR3 DNA follows: TGCGCCAGCAGGGATTCTGGGGCCAACGTCCTGACTTTC.

This clone was observed a handful of times. The junction shows a germline mismatch at one end, possibly a read error. This sequence joins TRBV10-3 and TRBJ1-2, with TRBD1 matching 7 bases. The germline V gene has CDR1 ENHRY and CDR2 SYGVKD. The CDR3 is 13 residues long. CDR3 protein: CATSPTGSDGYTF. Written as DNA, the CDR3 is TGTGCCACCAGTCCGACAGGGAGCGATGGCTACACCTTC.

The chain recombines TRBV5-1 with TRBJ2-5; 8 nucleotides match TRBD2. Germline trimming cut 5 bases from V and 1 base from J; bases unmatched to any gene: 10. The germline gives CDR1 SGHRS, CDR2 YFSETQ. The CDR3 loop spans 16 amino acids. The CDR3 is CASSLSGTRGQETQYF. The CDR3 nucleotides are TGCGCCAGCAGTTTATCCGGGACTAGAGGCCAAGAGACCCAGTACTTC. Drawing the rest from reference TRBV5-1 and TRBJ2-5, the complete variable domain is KAGVTQTPRYLIKTRGQQVTLSCSPISGHRSVSWYQQTPGQGLQFLFEYFSETQRNKGNFPGRFSGRQFSNSRSEMNVSTLELGDSALYLCASSLSGTRGQETQYFGPGTRLLVL.

The chain uses TRBV5-1 and TRBJ2-7; D remains unclear. The germline gives CDR1 SGHRS, CDR2 YFSETQ. The ends were cut back, 5 bases at V and 6 bases at J, with 18 bases in the middle. The CDR3 consists of 14 residues. CDR3 DNA sequence: TGCGCCAGCAGTTCCATCGCGGCCTCCATCGAGCAGTACTTC. It encodes CASSSIAASIEQYF. Filled out from reference TRBV5-1 and TRBJ2-7, the complete variable domain reads KAGVTQTPRYLIKTRGQQVTLSCSPISGHRSVSWYQQTPGQGLQFLFEYFSETQRNKGNFPGRFSGRQFSNSRSEMNVSTLELGDSALYLCASSSIAASIEQYFGPGTRLTVT.

The chain has TRBV28 and TRBJ1-3, with no clear D. In germline, CDR1 is MDHEN, CDR2 SYDVKM. The CDR3 is 15 residues long. V lost 4 bases to trimming and J lost 3 bases, with 13 bases between them. The CDR3 DNA follows: TGTGCCAGCAGTTCCCCATCACGCGGTGGAAACACCATATATTTT. It codes for CASSSPSRGGNTIYF.

A single count supports this clone. The chain uses TRBV21-1 and TRBJ2-3; the DNA was not compared with TRBD2, the D call given in the table. TRBV21-1 is flagged as a pseudogene. The CDR3 loop spans 18 amino acids. CDR3 nucleotides: TGTGCCAGCAGCAAACTAGCTAAGCTCCCCCGATGCACAGATACGCAGTATTTT. Protein product: CASSKLAKLPRCTDTQYF.

The CDR3 reads CASSIRGSQETQYF. The DNA of the CDR3 is TGTGCCAGTAGTATAAGGGGCTCTCAAGAGACCCAGTACTTC. The V gene is TRBV19, the J gene TRBJ2-5, with D tentatively TRBD1 (5 bases). Trimming shortened V by 2 bases and J by 2 bases, and 9 bases separated the two germline ends. The CDR3 length is 14 residues. The germline V gene encodes CDR1 LNHDA and CDR2 SQIVND (reference sequence).

V and J are TRBV5-1 and TRBJ2-2, with D possibly matching TRBD2 (6 bases). V was shortened by 0 bases and J by 3 bases, with 9 bases between the two germline ends. Germline lookup yields CDR1 SGHRS and CDR2 YFSETQ. This CDR3 is 15 amino acids long. The CDR3 region is CASSLGRRDTGELFF. The CDR3 nucleotides are TGCGCCAGCAGCTTGGGGAGGAGGGACACCGGGGAGCTGTTTTTT.

The CDR3 DNA sequence: TGTGCCAGCAGCTTAGAAGTTTCTATGGGGGACCGGATCACAGATACGCAGTATTTT. Its protein is CASSLEVSMGDRITDTQYF. The chain has TRBV7-9 and TRBJ2-3; D is possibly TRBD1 or TRBD2 (5 bases each). Germline assignment: CDR1 SEHNR and CDR2 FQNEAQ (reference sequence). The CDR3 contains 19 residues. V lost 1 base to trimming and J lost 2 bases, with 22 bases between them. Full variable domain (missing parts from reference TRBV7-9 and TRBJ2-3): DTGVSQNPRHKITKRGQNVTFRCDPISEHNRLYWYRQTLGQGPEFLTYFQNEAQLEKSRLLSDRFSAERPKGSFSTLEIQRTEQGDSAMYLCASSLEVSMGDRITDTQYFGPGTRLTVL.

Remarks on this clone: One junction end does not reproduce the germline sequence, and a read error may be involved. This rearrangement joins TRBV6-1 to TRBJ1-5; D ambiguous. The germline V gene encodes CDR1 MNHNS and CDR2 SASEGT. The CDR3 has 14 amino acids. The CDR3 sequence is CAGSEQSSNQPQHF. DNA for the CDR3: TGTGCCGGCAGTGAACAGTCGAGCAATCAGCCCCAGCATTTT.

This clone came up a few times. The J gene is TRBJ2-5, the V gene TRBV15; D remains unclear. Germline V gene sequence: CDR1 LNHNV, CDR2 YYDKDF (reference sequence). Trimming took off 5 bases at V and 1 base at J, with 11 bases between the two ends. The CDR3 has 14 amino acids. The DNA for the CDR3 is TGTGCCACCAGCCTTAATAAGGGCCAAGAGACCCAGTACTTC. It encodes CATSLNKGQETQYF.

V is TRBV30 and J is TRBJ1-5, with D unresolved. V was clipped by 5 bases and J by 2 bases, with 10 bases between them. Germline CDR1 GTSNPN, CDR2 SVGIG (reference sequence). This CDR3 is 13 amino acids long. CDR3 DNA: TGTGCCTGGGCTAACGGGGGCAATCAGCCCCAGCATTTT. This encodes CAWANGGNQPQHF.

The V and J genes are TRBV5-1 and TRBJ2-3; no reliable D call. The ends were cut back, 4 bases at V and 2 bases at J, with 11 bases in the middle. Per the germline V gene, CDR1 is SGHRS and CDR2 is YFSETQ. The CDR3 is made up of 14 amino acids. This chain's CDR3 is CASSERLYTDTQYF. The CDR3 DNA reads TGCGCCAGCAGCGAAAGACTCTACACAGATACGCAGTATTTT. Together with reference TRBV5-1 and TRBJ2-3, the CDR3 gives the full variable domain: KAGVTQTPRYLIKTRGQQVTLSCSPISGHRSVSWYQQTPGQGLQFLFEYFSETQRNKGNFPGRFSGRQFSNSRSEMNVSTLELGDSALYLCASSERLYTDTQYFGPGTRLTVL.